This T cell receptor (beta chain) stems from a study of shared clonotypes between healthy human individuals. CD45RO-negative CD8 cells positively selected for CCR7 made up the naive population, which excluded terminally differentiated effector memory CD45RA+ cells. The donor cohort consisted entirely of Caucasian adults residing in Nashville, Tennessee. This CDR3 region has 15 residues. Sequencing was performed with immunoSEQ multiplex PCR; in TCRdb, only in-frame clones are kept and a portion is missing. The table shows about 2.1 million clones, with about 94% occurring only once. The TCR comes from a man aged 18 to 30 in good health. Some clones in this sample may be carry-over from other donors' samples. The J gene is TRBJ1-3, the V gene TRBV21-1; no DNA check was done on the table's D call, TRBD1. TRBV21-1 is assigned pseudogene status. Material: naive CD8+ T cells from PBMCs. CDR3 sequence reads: CASSGRDRGGNTIYF. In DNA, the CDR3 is TGTGCCAGCAGCGGTCGGGACAGGGGAGGAAACACCATATATTTT.